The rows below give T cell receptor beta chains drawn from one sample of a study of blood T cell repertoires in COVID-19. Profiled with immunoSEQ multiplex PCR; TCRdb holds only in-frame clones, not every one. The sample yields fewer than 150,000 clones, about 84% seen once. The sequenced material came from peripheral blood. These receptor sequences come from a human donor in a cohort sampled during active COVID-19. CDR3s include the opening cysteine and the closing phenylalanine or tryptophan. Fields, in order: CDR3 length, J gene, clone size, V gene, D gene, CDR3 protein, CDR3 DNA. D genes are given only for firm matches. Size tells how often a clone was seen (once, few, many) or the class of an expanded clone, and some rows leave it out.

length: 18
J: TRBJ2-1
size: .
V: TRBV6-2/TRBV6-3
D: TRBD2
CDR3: CASSYPFARGSSYNEQFF
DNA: TGTGCCAGCAGTTACCCATTCGCGCGGGGGAGCTCCTACAATGAGCAGTTCTTC

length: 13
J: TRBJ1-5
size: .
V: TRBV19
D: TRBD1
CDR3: CATSGGGNQPQHF
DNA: TGTGCCACCTCAGGGGGCGGCAATCAGCCCCAGCATTTT

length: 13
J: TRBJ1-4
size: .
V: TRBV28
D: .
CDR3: CASADRVNEKLFF
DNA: TGTGCCAGCGCCGATCGGGTGAATGAAAAACTGTTTTTT

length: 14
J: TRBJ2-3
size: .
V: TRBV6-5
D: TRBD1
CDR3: CASSYSQGDDTQYF
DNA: TGTGCCAGCAGTTACTCTCAGGGGGATGATACGCAGTATTTT

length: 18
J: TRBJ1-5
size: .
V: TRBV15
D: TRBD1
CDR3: CATSRVGTGDFSNQPQHF
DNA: TGTGCCACCAGCAGAGTGGGTACAGGGGATTTTAGCAATCAGCCCCAGCATTTT

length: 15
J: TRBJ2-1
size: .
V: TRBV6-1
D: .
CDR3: CASSELGDSYNEQFF
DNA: TGTGCCAGCAGTGAATTAGGGGACTCTTACAATGAGCAGTTCTTC

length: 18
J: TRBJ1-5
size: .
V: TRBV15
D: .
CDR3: CATSRGGTFGDSNQPQHF
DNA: TGTGCCACCAGCAGAGGTGGGACATTTGGGGATAGCAATCAGCCCCAGCATTTT

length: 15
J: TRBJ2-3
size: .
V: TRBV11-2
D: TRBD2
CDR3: CASRSPGLAADTQYF
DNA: TGTGCCAGCAGATCTCCGGGACTAGCAGCAGATACGCAGTATTTT

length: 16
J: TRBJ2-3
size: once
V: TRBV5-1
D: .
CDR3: CASSLDFAGNSDTQYF
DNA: TGCGCCAGCAGCTTGGATTTCGCGGGGAACTCAGATACGCAGTATTTT

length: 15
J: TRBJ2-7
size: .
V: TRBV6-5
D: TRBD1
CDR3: CASTPGGQGTYEQYF
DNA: TGTGCCAGCACCCCGGGGGGACAGGGGACCTACGAGCAGTACTTC

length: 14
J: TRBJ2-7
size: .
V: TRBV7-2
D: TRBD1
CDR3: CASSLETGRYEQYF
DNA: TGTGCCAGCAGCTTAGAGACAGGGCGGTACGAGCAGTACTTC

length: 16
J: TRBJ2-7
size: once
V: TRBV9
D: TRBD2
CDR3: CASSVGSGGVTYEQYF
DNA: TGTGCCAGCAGCGTAGGATCGGGGGGGGTAACCTACGAGCAGTACTTC

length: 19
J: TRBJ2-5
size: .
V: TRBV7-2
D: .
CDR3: CASSSTNLATPPKEETQYF
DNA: TGTGCCAGCAGCTCGACTAACCTAGCGACCCCCCCAAAGGAAGAGACCCAGTACTTC

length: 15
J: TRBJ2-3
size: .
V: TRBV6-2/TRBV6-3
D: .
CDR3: CATIPGPAGTDTQYF
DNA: TGTGCCACCATCCCCGGACCAGCGGGCACAGATACGCAGTATTTT

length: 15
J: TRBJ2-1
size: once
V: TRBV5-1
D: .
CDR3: CASSLELASYNEQFF
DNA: TGCGCCAGCAGCTTGGAGCTAGCTTCCTACAATGAGCAGTTCTTC

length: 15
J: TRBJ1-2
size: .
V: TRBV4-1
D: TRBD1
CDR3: CASSQGTGGNQSYTF
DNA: TGCGCCAGCAGCCAGGGGACAGGGGGCAATCAGAGCTACACCTTC

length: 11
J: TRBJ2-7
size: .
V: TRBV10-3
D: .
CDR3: CATGKDYEQYF
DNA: TGTGCCACCGGGAAAGACTACGAGCAGTACTTC

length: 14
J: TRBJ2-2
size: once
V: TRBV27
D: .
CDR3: CASTGLANTGELFF
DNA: TGTGCCAGCACCGGGCTAGCAAACACCGGGGAGCTGTTTTTT

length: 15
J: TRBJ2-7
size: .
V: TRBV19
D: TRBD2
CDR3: CASSMTLAGGYEQYF
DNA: TGTGCCAGTAGTATGACGCTAGCGGGGGGCTACGAGCAGTACTTC

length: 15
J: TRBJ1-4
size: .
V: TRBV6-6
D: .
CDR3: CASSYGAADNEKLFF
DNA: TGTGCCAGCAGTTACGGGGCAGCCGATAATGAAAAACTGTTTTTT

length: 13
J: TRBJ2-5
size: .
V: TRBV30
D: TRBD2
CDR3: CAWSAGGQETQYF
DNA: TGTGCCTGGAGTGCGGGGGGCCAAGAGACCCAGTACTTC

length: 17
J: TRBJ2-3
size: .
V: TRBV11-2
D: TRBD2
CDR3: CASSLRLAGAYTDTQYF
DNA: TGTGCCAGCAGCCTCAGACTAGCGGGAGCTTACACAGATACGCAGTATTTT

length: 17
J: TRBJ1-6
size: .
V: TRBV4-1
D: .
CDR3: CASSQEATGSYNSPLHF
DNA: TGCGCCAGCAGCCAAGAGGCAACAGGGAGTTATAATTCACCCCTCCACTTT

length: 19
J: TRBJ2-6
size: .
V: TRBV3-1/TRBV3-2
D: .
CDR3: CASSQEGDLHGSGANVLTF
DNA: TGTGCCAGCAGCCAAGAAGGAGACCTCCATGGGAGTGGGGCCAACGTCCTGACTTTC

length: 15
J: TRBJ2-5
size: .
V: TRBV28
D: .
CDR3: CASSPRGKYQETQYF
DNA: TGTGCCAGCAGTCCAAGGGGCAAGTACCAAGAGACCCAGTACTTC

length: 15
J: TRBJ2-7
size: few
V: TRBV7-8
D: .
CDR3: CASSPLLAGFYEQYF
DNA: TGTGCCAGCAGCCCCCTTCTGGCGGGGTTTTACGAGCAGTACTTC

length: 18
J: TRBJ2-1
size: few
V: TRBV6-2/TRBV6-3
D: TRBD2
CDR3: CASSYSTSGSSSYNEQFF
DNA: TGTGCCAGCAGTTATTCGACTAGCGGGTCATCCTCCTACAATGAGCAGTTCTTC

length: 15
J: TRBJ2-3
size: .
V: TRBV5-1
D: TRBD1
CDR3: CASSQGQTSTDTQYF
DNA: TGCGCCAGCAGCCAGGGACAGACTAGCACAGATACGCAGTATTTT

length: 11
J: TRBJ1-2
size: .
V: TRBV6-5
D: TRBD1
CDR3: CASSSGQGDTF
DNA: TGTGCCAGCAGTTCGGGACAGGGGGACACCTTC

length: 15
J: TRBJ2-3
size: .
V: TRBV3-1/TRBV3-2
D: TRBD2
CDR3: CASSLGLAQTDTQYF
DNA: TGTGCCAGCAGCCTCGGACTAGCTCAGACAGATACGCAGTATTTT